Listed here are 11 T cell receptor beta chains from one sample, sequenced in a study of graft-versus-host responses after intestinal transplantation. Some clones are missing from TCRdb's copy, which holds only in-frame ones; the method was immunoSEQ multiplex PCR. The data contain under 7,500 clones, roughly 24% of them singletons. The sequences come from alloreactive CD4+ T cells from a mixed lymphocyte reaction culture, collected before intestinal transplant. As to subset: CFSE-low proliferating T cells sorted from roughly six-day pre-transplant mixed lymphocyte reaction (GvH or HvG direction). These receptor sequences come from a human patient who received an intestinal transplant.

This clone has more than one count but fewer than ten. One junction end does not reproduce the germline sequence, and a read error may be involved. The gene calls are TRBV10-3 and TRBJ2-7, with D hard to call. CDR3 length: 14 residues. Looked up from germline, CDR1 is ENHRY and CDR2 is SYGVKD. CDR3 sequence: CASSYSMSSYEQYF. CDR3 nucleotide sequence: TGTGCCAGCAGTTACTCGATGAGTTCCTACGAGCAGTACTTC.

Only a few counts were recorded for this clone. The CDR3 protein is CASSLGGAWYEQYF. In DNA form, the CDR3 reads TGTGCCAGCAGCTTAGGTGGGGCGTGGTACGAGCAGTACTTC. The genes are TRBV7-9 and TRBJ2-7; D may be TRBD1 (5 bases). CDR1 is SEHNR and CDR2 is FQNEAQ in the germline V gene (reference sequence). Trimming took 1 base from V and 4 from J, leaving 11 bases between them. This CDR3 region has 14 residues.

A few counts support this clone. The chain recombines TRBV29-1 with TRBJ2-7; tentatively, D is TRBD1 or TRBD2 (5 bases each). Deletions cut 6 bases from V and 0 bases from J, with 15 bases between. Germline V gene sequence: CDR1 SQVTM, CDR2 ANQGSEA. The CDR3 is 14 amino acids. The CDR3 spells CSVPRDENSYEQYF. CDR3 sequence (DNA): TGCAGCGTCCCCCGGGACGAAAACTCCTACGAGCAGTACTTC.

The V call is TRBV7-2, the J call TRBJ1-1; D remains unclear. Trimming took 2 bases from V and 0 from J, leaving 4 bases between them. This CDR3 is built from 13 residues. The germline gives CDR1 SGHTA, CDR2 FQGNSA. The CDR3 spells CASSLFLNTEAFF. The CDR3 bases are TGTGCCAGCAGCTTATTCCTGAACACTGAAGCTTTCTTT.

The chain joins TRBV6-5 to TRBJ2-3; D remains ambiguous. V dropped 6 bases and J dropped 2 bases, with 12 bases sitting between them. CDR1 is MNHEY and CDR2 is SVGAGI in the germline V gene. This CDR3 has 14 residues. The CDR3 spells CASRAGFNTDTQYF. The CDR3 nucleotides are TGTGCCAGCAGGGCCGGGTTCAACACAGATACGCAGTATTTT.

About this clone: The sample carries other DNA sequences with the same CDR3. This rearrangement joins TRBV7-8 to TRBJ2-5, with 8 nucleotides matching TRBD1. J lost 5 bases, V lost 4 bases, and 6 bases had no gene match. The CDR3 consists of 14 residues. The germline V gene has CDR1 SGHVS and CDR2 FQNEAQ. The DNA of the CDR3 is TGTGCCAGCAGCTCAGGACAGGGCGGGGAGACCCAGTACTTC. Its protein product is CASSSGQGGETQYF.

This rearrangement joins TRBV28 to TRBJ2-5; weak D call: TRBD2 (5 bases). There are 13 residues in the CDR3. Germline V gene data show CDR1 as MDHEN and CDR2 as SYDVKM. V was trimmed by 5 bases and J by 4 bases, leaving 11 bases between them. The CDR3 nucleotides read TGTGCCAGCAGTACCATCGGGGTAGAGACCCAGTACTTC. Encoded protein: CASSTIGVETQYF. The full variable domain, its missing parts supplied by reference TRBV28 and TRBJ2-5, is DVKVTQSSRYLVKRTGEKVFLECVQDMDHENMFWYRQDPGLGLRLIYFSYDVKMKEKGDIPEGYSVSREKKERFSLILESASTNQTSMYLCASSTIGVETQYFGPGTRLLVL.

In this sample, this clone is large. The rearrangement links TRBV28 to TRBJ2-7; D remains unclear. There are 12 residues in the CDR3. V was shortened by 4 bases and J by 8 bases, with 12 bases between the two germline ends. The germline V gene has CDR1 MDHEN and CDR2 SYDVKM. CDR3: CASSSGARKQYF. The DNA for the CDR3 is TGTGCCAGCAGTTCTGGAGCGAGAAAGCAGTACTTC.

The CDR3 sequence: CASNGGPPSVTNEKLFF. CDR3 DNA: TGTGCCAGCAACGGGGGACCGCCGAGCGTAACTAATGAAAAACTGTTTTTT. The chain recombines TRBV2 with TRBJ1-4; the D gene is possibly TRBD1 (5 bases). Trimming took off 7 bases at V and 1 base at J, with 19 bases between the two ends. The CDR3 spans 17 residues. Germline V gene data show CDR1 as SNHLY and CDR2 as FYNNEI.

This clone turned up a few times. One end of the junction fails to match germline, which may point to a read error. This chain uses TRBV5-1 with TRBJ1-4; 7 positions agree with TRBD1. Germline assignment: CDR1 SGHRS and CDR2 YFSETQ. CDR3 size: 14 residues. Here the CDR3 DNA reads TGTGCCAGCAGCTTGATGGCAGGGGGGGAAAAACTGTTTTTT. Residues: CASSLMAGGEKLFF.

The chain recombines TRBV10-1 with TRBJ2-1; 14 positions match TRBD2. After removal of 8 bases from V and 8 bases from J, the junction contained 8 bases not matched to a gene. CDR3 size: 15 residues. Germline V gene sequence: CDR1 WNHNN, CDR2 SYGVQD (reference sequence). CDR3 region: CASATGLAGVDEQFF. The CDR3 nucleotides read TGCGCCAGCGCGACGGGACTAGCGGGAGTGGATGAGCAGTTCTTC.